Sequencing of this TCR beta chain was carried out in a study of blood T cells in healthy people across ages. The CDR3 contains 13 residues. CDR1 is DFQATT, CDR2 SNEGSKA, per germline (reference sequence). V lost 6 bases and J lost 4; bases outside the gene matches: 5. A second PCR, run for roughly 7 to 11 cycles, used a sample-barcoded 5' primer plus a J-beta primer mix. TCRdb reanalysed the 5' RACE reads using MiXCR and keeps one entry per CDR3 protein. Here the sample spans some 1.8 million distinct CDR3 sequences, about two fifths being singletons. This clonotype was counted only a few times. The sample consisted of blood. The rearrangement joins TRBV20-1 to TRBJ1-5; 8 bases align to TRBD1. The sequence was collected from a human donor in good health. The chain's CDR3 is CSAWTGRNQPQHF. In nucleotides, the CDR3 is TGCAGTGCCTGGACAGGGAGGAATCAGCCCCAGCATTTT.